This record covers a single TCR beta chain. What this receptor recognizes is not known. Per-base qualities were not stored, and no clone one base away is much larger. Receptor libraries were prepared by the immunoSEQ multiplex PCR assay. What TCRdb holds here is the immuneACCESS table cut down to in-frame rearrangements. Part of the clones is not present; checked against another copy, under half of the missing clones reflect an unresolved V gene, and the others are unexplained. This sample has about 15,000 clones in its table, and roughly 92% of those were observed once. Of the sample, 1.5% to 2% is held by the ten largest clones. The germline V gene encodes CDR1 SGHRS and CDR2 YFSETQ. Including cysteine and phenylalanine, the CDR3 has 14 amino acids. Only the CDR3 DNA stays, 42 bases, in frame from base 1. V is shortened by 1 base, J by 2 bases, and the region joining them spans 9 bases. Samples came from patients with Merkel cell carcinoma.

The source of the sample is a study of T cells and Merkel cell carcinoma outcomes (dated by TCRdb to 2018 to 2020). Study-wide context: The study looked at whether the tumor T-cell repertoire and T-cell density could predict clinical outcome in patients with Merkel cell carcinoma.

The paper's findings and limits, for the study overall: According to the report, clinical outcomes in Merkel cell carcinoma patients could be predicted using T-cell density together with features of the T-cell repertoire.

The clonotype originates from a human donor with Merkel cell carcinoma. The V and J segments used are TRBV5-1 and TRBJ1-2; no confident D gene assignment can be made. Material for sequencing was tumor tissue from Merkel cell carcinoma. The nucleotides are TGCGCCAGCAGCTTGCTTGATACAAACTATGGCTACACCTTC. It translates as CASSLLDTNYGYTF.